The T cell receptor (beta chain) under discussion was sequenced for a study of blood T cells in healthy people across ages. Per sample, extraction of total RNA gave at least 5.5 micrograms in every case. Alongside a J-beta primer mix, a sample-barcoded 5' primer served in a second PCR lasting roughly 7 to 11 cycles. Every cDNA molecule carried a tag from a template-switch adaptor bearing 12 random nucleotides. TCRdb itself ran the 5' RACE reads through MiXCR, one entry per CDR3 protein. The data show about 780,000 distinct CDR3 sequences, 20% to 30% seen once. In addition, the sample was reused for a study of T cells of mothers and their children. As reported in that work: Samples were obtained from a few healthy Caucasian mothers and their six children. It was through the M1S primer of the second PCR that sample barcodes and 2-4 random nucleotides were added.

The specimen was blood. The receptor's source is a boy aged 5 to 17 in good health.

In DNA, the CDR3 is TGCAGTGCCCCGCTGGGGACCCAGTACTTC. Translating it yields CSAPLGTQYF. J is TRBJ2-5 and V is TRBV20-1; D gene uncertain. The V gene lost 6 bases and the J gene lost 7 bases, with 9 bases spanning the gap. CDR1 is DFQATT and CDR2 is SNEGSKA in the germline V gene (reference sequence). The CDR3 sequence is 10 residues long.